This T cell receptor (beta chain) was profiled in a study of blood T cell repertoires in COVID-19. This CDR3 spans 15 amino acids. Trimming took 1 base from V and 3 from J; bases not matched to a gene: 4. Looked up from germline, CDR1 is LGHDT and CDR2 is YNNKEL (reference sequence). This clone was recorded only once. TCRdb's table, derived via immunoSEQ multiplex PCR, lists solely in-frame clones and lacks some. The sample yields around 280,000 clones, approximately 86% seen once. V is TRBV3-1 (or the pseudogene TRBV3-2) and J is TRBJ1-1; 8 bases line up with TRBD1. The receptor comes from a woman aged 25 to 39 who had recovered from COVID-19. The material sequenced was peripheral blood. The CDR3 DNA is TGTGCCAGCAGCCAAGGCGGGACAGGTTACACTGAAGCTTTCTTT. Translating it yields CASSQGGTGYTEAFF.